This TCR beta chain was found in a study of PD-1 blockade in mismatch repair-deficient tumors. Germline values: CDR1 LNHDA, CDR2 SQIVND (reference sequence). The CDR3 is made up of 15 amino acids. V dropped 1 base and J dropped 7 bases, with 16 bases sitting between them. TCRdb's table, derived via immunoSEQ multiplex PCR, lists solely in-frame clones and lacks some. The sample shows approximately 51,000 clones, over 70% of them seen only once. The chain uses TRBV19 and TRBJ1-1, with a tentative D call TRBD1 (6 bases). The input for sequencing was peripheral blood, taken about 4.5 months after starting pembrolizumab. This sequence was found in an adult with mismatch repair-deficient cancer. The CDR3 sequence: CASSIGGALGGEAFF. The CDR3 DNA reads as TGTGCCAGTAGTATAGGGGGGGCGCTTGGAGGTGAAGCTTTCTTT.